The 3 T cell receptor beta chains listed next were all sequenced from one sample in a study of blood T cell repertoires in COVID-19. This table comes from immunoSEQ multiplex PCR, and its TCRdb copy is limited to in-frame clones, with some not included. The table shows 85,000 to 130,000 clones, with 70% to 75% occurring only once. The sequencing sample was made of peripheral blood. The receptors come from a human donor with acute or convalescent COVID-19. The donor label of this sample is uncertain.

The J gene is TRBJ2-2, the V gene TRBV18; TRBD2 is a possible D gene (6 bases). Germline-derived CDR1 and CDR2 are KGHSH and LQKENI. V was pared by 2 bases and J by 5 bases, with 9 bases between. The CDR3 length is 14 residues. CDR3 nucleotide sequence: TGTGCCAGCTCACCAGTCGGGGGTACCGGGGAGCTGTTTTTT. Amino acid sequence: CASSPVGGTGELFF.

V gene TRBV7-2 combines with J gene TRBJ1-1; maybe TRBD1 (6 bases). V lost 5 bases and J lost 6, with 13 bases in between. The germline CDR1 and CDR2 sequences are SGHTA and FQGNSA. There are 13 residues in the CDR3. The CDR3 nucleotides read TGTGCCAGCAGCACTCAAGCAGGGGCTGAAGCTTTCTTT. It is translated as CASSTQAGAEAFF.

In its sample, this clone was seen a few times. This CDR3 reads CASSSPRDRGSYEQYV. CDR3 in DNA: TGTGCCAGCAGCTCACCCCGGGACAGGGGATCCTACGAGCAGTACGTC. The rearrangement joins TRBV28 to TRBJ2-7; 10 nucleotides align to TRBD1. The CDR3 runs 16 residues. V lost 6 bases to trimming and J lost 1 base; unmatched junction nucleotides: 9. The germline V gene encodes CDR1 MDHEN and CDR2 SYDVKM.